The T cell receptor beta chain under discussion was sequenced for a study of blood T cell repertoires in COVID-19. Per the study methods: Scientists estimated how many nucleated cells there were by amplifying reference gene primers. Assay: immunoSEQ multiplex PCR; the TCRdb copy retains only in-frame clones and omits some. The V and J calls and the clone size are those of that table, but D and trimming were determined from the DNA. Of 230,000 or so clones detected, 89% appear once; the ten largest clones hold approximately 4.6%. Germline assignment: CDR1 SGHAT and CDR2 FQNNGV. The CDR3 has 16 residues. The V segment lost 4 bases and the J segment 7 bases; nucleotides outside the gene matches: 12.

The gene calls are TRBV11-2 and TRBJ2-1; 8 bases align to TRBD1. This TCR was sampled from a woman aged 40 to 50 who had recovered from COVID-19. Sequencing was performed on peripheral blood. CDR3: CASSSLRDRNVNEQFF. In nucleotides, the CDR3 is TGTGCCAGCAGCTCCCTACGGGACAGGAACGTTAATGAGCAGTTCTTC. Complete variable domain (other parts from reference TRBV11-2 and TRBJ2-1): EAGVAQSPRYKIIEKRQSVAFWCNPISGHATLYWYQQILGQGPKLLIQFQNNGVVDDSQLPKDRFSAERLKGVDSTLKIQPAKLEDSAVYLCASSSLRDRNVNEQFFGPGTRLTVL.